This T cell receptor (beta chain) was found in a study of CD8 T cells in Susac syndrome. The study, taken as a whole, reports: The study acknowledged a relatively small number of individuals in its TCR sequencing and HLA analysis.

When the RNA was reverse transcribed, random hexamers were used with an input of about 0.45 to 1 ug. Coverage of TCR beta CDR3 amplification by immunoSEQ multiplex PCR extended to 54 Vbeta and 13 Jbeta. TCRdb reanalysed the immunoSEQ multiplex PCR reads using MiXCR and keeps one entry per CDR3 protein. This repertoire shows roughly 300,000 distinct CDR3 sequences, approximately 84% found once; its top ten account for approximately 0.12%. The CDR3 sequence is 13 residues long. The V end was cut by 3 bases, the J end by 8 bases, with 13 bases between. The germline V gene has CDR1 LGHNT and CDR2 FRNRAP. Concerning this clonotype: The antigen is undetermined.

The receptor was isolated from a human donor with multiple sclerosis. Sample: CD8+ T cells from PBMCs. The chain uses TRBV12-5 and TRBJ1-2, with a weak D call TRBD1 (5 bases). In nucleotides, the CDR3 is TGTGCTAGTGGTTTCCTCGGGGGGGAAGGCTACACCTTC. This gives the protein CASGFLGGEGYTF.